Here is one T cell receptor (beta chain) with its context. These data belong to a study of blood T cell repertoires in COVID-19. V lost 1 base to trimming and J lost 2 bases; unmatched junction nucleotides: 8. Germline CDR1 reads SGHRS; CDR2 reads YFSETQ. The CDR3 runs to 16 residues. Per the original methods: Nucleated cell counts were estimated from reference gene primer amplification. The method was immunoSEQ multiplex PCR; TCRdb's version includes in-frame clones alone and lacks a portion of them. V and J calls and clone size come straight from that table; D and trimming were deduced from the DNA. The repertoire includes roughly 290,000 clones, 70% to 90% of them detected once, and around 2.1% sits in the top ten.

The V and J genes are TRBV5-1 and TRBJ2-5, with 7 bases fitting TRBD2. The sample taken for sequencing was PBMCs or T cells enriched from blood (not recorded which). The sequence came from a young man who had recovered from COVID-19. This CDR3 reads CASSLLPAGQQETQYF. The CDR3 region has the DNA TGCGCCAGCAGCTTGTTACCAGCGGGGCAACAAGAGACCCAGTACTTC. Full variable domain (outside the CDR3, taken from reference TRBV5-1 and TRBJ2-5): KAGVTQTPRYLIKTRGQQVTLSCSPISGHRSVSWYQQTPGQGLQFLFEYFSETQRNKGNFPGRFSGRQFSNSRSEMNVSTLELGDSALYLCASSLLPAGQQETQYFGPGTRLLVL.